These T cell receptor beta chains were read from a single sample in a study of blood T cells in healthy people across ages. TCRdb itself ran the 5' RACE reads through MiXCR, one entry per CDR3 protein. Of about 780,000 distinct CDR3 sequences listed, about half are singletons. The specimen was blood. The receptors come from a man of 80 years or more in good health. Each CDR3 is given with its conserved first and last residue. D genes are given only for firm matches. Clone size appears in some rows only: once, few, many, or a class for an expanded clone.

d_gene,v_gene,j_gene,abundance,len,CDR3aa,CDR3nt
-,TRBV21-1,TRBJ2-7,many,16,CASSRPNRDRVYEQYF,TGTGCCAGCAGCAGGCCAAACCGGGACAGGGTTTACGAGCAGTACTTC
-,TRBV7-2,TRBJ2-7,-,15,CASSLAGGQGYEQYF,TGTGCCAGCAGCTTAGCGGGGGGGCAAGGCTACGAGCAGTACTTC
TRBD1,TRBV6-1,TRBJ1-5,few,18,CASSERNPGQVYNQPQHF,TGTGCCAGCAGTGAAAGGAACCCGGGACAGGTGTACAATCAGCCCCAGCATTTT
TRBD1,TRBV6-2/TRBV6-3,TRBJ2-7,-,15,CASRGVDRVGFEQYF,TGTGCCAGCAGGGGTGTGGACAGGGTGGGCTTCGAGCAGTACTTC
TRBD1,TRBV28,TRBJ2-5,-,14,CASSPHRGAREQYF,TGTGCCAGCAGCCCCCACAGGGGTGCGAGGGAGCAGTACTTC
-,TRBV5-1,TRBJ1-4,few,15,CASSYRSATNEKLFF,TGCGCCAGCAGCTATCGATCCGCAACTAATGAAAAACTGTTTTTT
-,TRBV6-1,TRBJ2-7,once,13,CASNRGSPYEQYF,TGTGCCAGCAACAGAGGGAGCCCCTACGAGCAGTACTTC
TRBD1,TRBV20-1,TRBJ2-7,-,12,CSARQGVYEQYF,TGCAGTGCTAGGCAGGGGGTCTACGAGCAGTACTTC
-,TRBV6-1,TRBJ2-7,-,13,CASREAAAYEQYF,TGTGCCAGCAGGGAGGCAGCGGCCTACGAGCAGTACTTC
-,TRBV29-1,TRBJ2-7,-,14,CSVEGADNTYEQYF,TGCAGCGTTGAGGGGGCGGACAATACCTACGAGCAGTACTTC
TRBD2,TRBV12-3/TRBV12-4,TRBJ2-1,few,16,CASSLRLAGSYNEQFF,TGTGCCAGCAGTTTACGGCTAGCGGGCTCCTACAATGAGCAGTTCTTC
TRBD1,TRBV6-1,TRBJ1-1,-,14,CASRGGQGSTEAFF,TGTGCCAGCAGGGGAGGACAGGGGAGCACTGAAGCTTTCTTT
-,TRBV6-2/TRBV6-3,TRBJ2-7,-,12,CASGSGFGEQYF,TGTGCCAGCGGATCAGGTTTTGGCGAGCAGTACTTC
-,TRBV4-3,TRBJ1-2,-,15,CASSQDFSRVGGYTF,TGCGCCAGCAGCCAAGATTTTTCTAGAGTGGGAGGCTACACCTTC
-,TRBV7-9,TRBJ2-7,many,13,CASSPYPGDEQYF,TGTGCCAGCAGCCCCTATCCAGGGGACGAGCAGTACTTC
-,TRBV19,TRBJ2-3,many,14,CASSTRYPTDTQYF,TGTGCCAGTAGTACCCGTTACCCAACAGATACGCAGTATTTT
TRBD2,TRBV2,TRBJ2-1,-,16,CASSESAGGLYNEQFF,TGTGCCAGCAGTGAAAGCGCGGGAGGGCTATACAATGAGCAGTTCTTC
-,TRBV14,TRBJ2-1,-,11,CASSPFGEQFF,TGTGCCAGCAGCCCCTTTGGTGAGCAGTTCTTC
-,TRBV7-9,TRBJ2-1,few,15,CASSLFPSANNEQFF,TGTGCCAGCAGCTTATTTCCTAGCGCAAACAATGAGCAGTTCTTC
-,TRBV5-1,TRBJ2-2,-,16,CASSLSAPGDPGELFF,TGCGCCAGCAGCTTGTCGGCTCCAGGGGACCCCGGGGAGCTGTTTTTT
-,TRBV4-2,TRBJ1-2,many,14,CASSQDWGGPGYTF,TGTGCCAGCAGCCAAGATTGGGGGGGACCTGGCTACACCTTC
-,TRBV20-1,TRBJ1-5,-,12,CSARDGGQPQHF,TGCAGTGCTAGAGATGGAGGGCAGCCCCAGCATTTT
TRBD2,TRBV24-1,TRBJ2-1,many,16,CATSGREATSYNEQFF,TGTGCCACCAGTGGGCGGGAGGCGACCTCCTACAATGAGCAGTTCTTC
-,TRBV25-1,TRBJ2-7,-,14,CASRGGGCPYEQYF,TGTGCCAGCAGGGGGGGCGGGTGCCCCTACGAGCAGTACTTC
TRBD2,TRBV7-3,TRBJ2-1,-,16,CASSTKTSGGAHEQFF,TGTGCCAGCAGCACAAAGACTAGCGGGGGGGCCCATGAGCAGTTCTTC
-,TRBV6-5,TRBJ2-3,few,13,CASIRQGLDTQYF,TGTGCCAGCATCCGCCAGGGCTTAGATACGCAGTATTTT
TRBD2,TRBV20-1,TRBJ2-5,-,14,CSAVAGEWGETQYF,TGCAGTGCAGTAGCGGGAGAGTGGGGAGAGACCCAGTACTTC
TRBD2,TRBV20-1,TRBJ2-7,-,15,CSASWASGSAYEQYF,TGCAGTGCTAGCTGGGCTAGCGGGTCGGCCTACGAGCAGTACTTC
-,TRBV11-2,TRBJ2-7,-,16,CASSIGVGSLNYEQYF,TGTGCCAGCAGCATAGGGGTCGGCAGCCTTAACTACGAGCAGTACTTC
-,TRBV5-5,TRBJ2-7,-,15,CASSTIPGSGYEQYF,TGTGCCAGCAGCACGATCCCGGGGTCGGGCTACGAGCAGTACTTC
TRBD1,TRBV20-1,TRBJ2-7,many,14,CSARSDRGRNEQYF,TGCAGTGCTAGATCTGACAGGGGGCGAAACGAGCAGTACTTC
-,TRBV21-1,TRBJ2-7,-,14,CASSKGGISYEQYF,TGTGCCAGCAGCAAAGGCGGGATCTCCTACGAGCAGTACTTC
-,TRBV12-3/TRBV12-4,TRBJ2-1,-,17,CASSLEAGGASYNEQFF,TGTGCCAGCAGTTTAGAAGCCGGCGGGGCCTCTTACAATGAGCAGTTCTTC
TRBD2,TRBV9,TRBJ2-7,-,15,CASSPREGQTHEQYF,TGTGCCAGCAGCCCTCGGGAGGGCCAAACCCACGAGCAGTACTTC
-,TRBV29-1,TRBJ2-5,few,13,CSVFGSGQETQYF,-
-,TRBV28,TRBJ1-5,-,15,CATYREGYRGQPQHF,TGTGCCACCTACCGAGAAGGCTATCGAGGTCAGCCCCAGCATTTT
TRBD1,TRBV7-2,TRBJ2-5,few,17,CASSLWGTGRNQETQYF,TGTGCCAGCAGCTTATGGGGGACAGGGAGAAACCAAGAGACCCAGTACTTC
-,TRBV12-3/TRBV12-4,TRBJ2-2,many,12,CASSPATGELFF,TGTGCCAGCAGTCCCGCTACCGGGGAGCTGTTTTTT
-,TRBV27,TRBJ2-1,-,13,CASRTGPYNEQFF,TGTGCCTCCCGGACTGGGCCTTACAATGAGCAGTTCTTC
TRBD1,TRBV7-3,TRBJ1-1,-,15,CASSTSGTGVTEAFF,TGTGCCAGCAGCACATCCGGGACAGGGGTCACTGAAGCTTTCTTT
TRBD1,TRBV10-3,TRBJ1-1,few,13,CASGQGRETEAFF,TGTGCCAGCGGACAGGGCAGGGAAACTGAAGCTTTCTTT
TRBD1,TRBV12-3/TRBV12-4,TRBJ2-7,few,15,CASSLGRTGTYEQYF,TGTGCCAGCAGTTTAGGGAGGACAGGGACGTACGAGCAGTACTTC
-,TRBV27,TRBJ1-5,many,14,CASSSGAGIQPQHF,TGTGCCAGCAGCTCCGGTGCAGGGATTCAGCCCCAGCATTTT
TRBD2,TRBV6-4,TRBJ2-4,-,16,CASSALPSGANNEQYF,TGTGCCAGCAGTGCCCTACCTAGCGGGGCCAACAATGAGCAGTACTTC
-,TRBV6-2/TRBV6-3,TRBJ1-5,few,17,CASSPRPTGTINQPQHF,TGTGCCAGCAGCCCGCGACCAACAGGGACGATCAATCAGCCCCAGCATTTT